This T cell receptor (beta chain) was observed in a study of shared T cell receptors in the human thymus. Only one count was recorded for this clone. Produced via immunoSEQ multiplex PCR; TCRdb's table is partial and in-frame only. There are about 660,000 clones in the sample; approximately 88% occur only once, and 0.0095% to 0.012% lies in the top ten. The CDR3 has 16 residues. The trim removed 4 bases at V and 6 bases at J, leaving 10 bases unmatched. CDR1 SGHDT and CDR2 YYEEEE come from the germline V gene. In addition, the sample was reused for a study of human thymus T cells.

This clonotype originated in a boy less than two years old with a congenital heart defect. V usage is TRBV5-6 and J usage is TRBJ2-1, with 10 bases identical to TRBD1. Sequenced sample: thymocytes. The DNA of the CDR3 is TGTGCCAGCAGCCTGCCCGGGACAGGGGAAGTCAATGAGCAGTTCTTC. Its protein is CASSLPGTGEVNEQFF.